The next 23 T cell receptor beta chains were all read from a single sample in a study of cytomegalovirus exposure and HLA in healthy donors. Sequencing was performed with immunoSEQ multiplex PCR; in TCRdb, only in-frame clones are kept and a portion is missing. This table has tens of thousands of clones, approximately 91% appearing once. Sequenced material: PBMCs. These TCRs come from a man in his thirties or forties in good health and CMV-seronegative.

This clone was seen once. The rearrangement links TRBV6-5 to TRBJ1-1; D remains unclear. Germline V gene data show CDR1 as MNHEY and CDR2 as SVGAGI. This CDR3 region has 15 residues. The V end was cut by 7 bases, the J end by 1 base, with 16 bases between. The CDR3 loop reads CASTPRADKNTEAFF. In DNA, the CDR3 is TGTGCCAGCACTCCCCGAGCCGATAAGAACACTGAAGCTTTCTTT.

The chain uses TRBV5-6 and TRBJ1-4; TRBD1 aligns across 10 bases. The V and J ends lost 4 bases and 2 bases, in that order; junction bases with no gene match: 11. The CDR3 length is 18 residues. CDR1 SGHDT and CDR2 YYEEEE come from the germline V gene. The CDR3 DNA reads as TGTGCCAGCAGCCTCAGGACAGGGGGGGTGCCTACTAATGAAAAACTGTTTTTT. Translation: CASSLRTGGVPTNEKLFF.

This chain uses TRBV6-1 with TRBJ1-4, with TRBD1 matching over 7 bases. The V gene's germline CDR1 is MNHNS and CDR2 SASEGT. V lost 3 bases to trimming and J lost 2 bases; unmatched junction nucleotides: 9. The CDR3 has 17 residues. CDR3 protein: CASSDAGSGQTNEKLFF. Written as DNA, the CDR3 is TGTGCCAGCAGTGATGCCGGATCGGGACAGACTAATGAAAAACTGTTTTTT.

CDR3 sequence: CATTTDRNTEAFF. CDR3 sequence (DNA): TGTGCCACCACCACAGATAGGAACACTGAAGCTTTCTTT. The J gene is TRBJ1-1, the V gene TRBV15; D remains unclear. CDR1 and CDR2 (germline): LNHNV, YYDKDF (reference sequence). Trimming removed 7 bases at V and 1 base at J, with 10 bases between. The CDR3 consists of 13 residues.

The rearrangement uses TRBV6-1 and TRBJ2-2, with 9 bases identical to TRBD2. This CDR3 has 14 residues. The V and J ends lost 6 bases and 2 bases, in that order; junction bases with no gene match: 1. The germline CDR1 and CDR2 sequences are MNHNS and SASEGT. The CDR3, as DNA: TGTGCCAGCAGGACTAGCGGTAACACCGGGGAGCTGTTTTTT. It yields the protein CASRTSGNTGELFF.

The V gene is TRBV16, the J gene TRBJ2-7, with TRBD1 matching 7 bases. The germline V gene encodes CDR1 KGHSY and CDR2 FQNENV. Losses at the gene ends were 4 bases for V and 0 bases for J; bases not matched to a gene: 3. The CDR3 spans 14 residues. CDR3 sequence reads: CASSRTGLSYEQYF. The CDR3 DNA sequence: TGTGCCAGCAGCCGGACAGGCCTCTCCTACGAGCAGTACTTC. Full variable domain (missing parts from reference TRBV16 and TRBJ2-7): GEEVAQTPKHLVRGEGQKAKLYCAPIKGHSYVFWYQQVLKNEFKFLISFQNENVFDETGMPKERFSAKCLPNSPCSLEIQATKLEDSAVYFCASSRTGLSYEQYFGPGTRLTVT.

The V and J genes are TRBV4-2 and TRBJ2-3, with 9 bases identical to TRBD1. This CDR3 has 16 amino acids. Germline V gives CDR1 LGHNA, CDR2 YNFKEQ. With 1 base clipped from V and 4 bases from J, the junction kept 6 bases outside the gene matches. CDR3 DNA sequence: TGTGCCAGCAGCCAAGTAAGACAGGGGGGAGCAGATACGCAGTATTTT. This gives the protein CASSQVRQGGADTQYF.

CDR3 sequence (DNA): TGTGCCAGCACCGTGACAGGCATGAACACTGAAGCTTTCTTT. Its protein is CASTVTGMNTEAFF. The chain carries TRBV7-9 and TRBJ1-1, with TRBD1 as a possible D gene (6 bases). Trimming pared 7 bases from V and 0 bases from J, leaving 12 bases between. This CDR3 has 14 residues. Germline V gene data show CDR1 as SEHNR and CDR2 as FQNEAQ (reference sequence).

V usage is TRBV21-1 and J usage is TRBJ2-3; the table calls TRBD2, which could not be checked here. TRBV21-1 is shown as a pseudogene. CDR3 size: 10 residues. Written as DNA, the CDR3 is TGTGCCACCCCCCTAGATACGCAGTATTTT. Translation gives CATPLDTQYF.

This CDR3 is CASSLAGWGRSSGNTIYF. The CDR3 DNA is TGTGCCAGCAGCTTAGCGGGCTGGGGGAGGAGCTCTGGAAACACCATATATTTT. The rearrangement links TRBV7-9 to TRBJ1-3, with D possibly TRBD1 on 5 matching bases. Germline V gene data show CDR1 as SEHNR and CDR2 as FQNEAQ (reference sequence). CDR3 length equals 18 residues. The V end was cut by 0 bases, the J end by 0 bases, with 15 bases between.

V is TRBV15 and J is TRBJ1-2; D is perhaps TRBD1 (5 bases). V dropped 0 bases and J dropped 7 bases, with 12 bases sitting between them. Germline V gene data show CDR1 as LNHNV and CDR2 as YYDKDF (reference sequence). The CDR3 is made up of 14 amino acids. The CDR3 DNA reads as TGTGCCACCAGCAGAGATCTGGGGCCCTCTGGCTACACCTTC. Amino acid sequence: CATSRDLGPSGYTF.

The CDR3 sequence: CASSSPLGQFF. CDR3 coding DNA: TGTGCCAGCAGTTCGCCCCTAGGGCAGTTCTTC. The rearrangement joins TRBV28 to TRBJ2-1; D gene ambiguous. The CDR3 sequence is 11 residues long. Germline CDR1 and CDR2: MDHEN and SYDVKM. Trimming took 4 bases from V and 12 from J, leaving 10 bases between them.

The chain employs TRBV2 and TRBJ2-2; no definite D call. This CDR3 contains 12 residues. V lost 7 bases and J lost 7, with 10 bases in between. CDR1 is SNHLY, CDR2 FYNNEI, per germline. The CDR3: CASKRVGGELFF. The CDR3 region has the DNA TGTGCCAGCAAACGGGTGGGCGGGGAGCTGTTTTTT.

This clone is a singleton in its sample. This chain links TRBV29-1 with TRBJ2-3; tentative D call: TRBD2 (7 bases). Trimming pared 7 bases from V and 3 bases from J, leaving 26 bases between. There are 17 residues in the CDR3. Germline assignment: CDR1 SQVTM and CDR2 ANQGSEA. CDR3 in amino acids: CSAQGQGGGFRTDTQYF. The CDR3 DNA follows: TGCAGCGCCCAAGGGCAGGGAGGGGGATTTCGTACAGATACGCAGTATTTT.

This clone was counted between two and nine times. The CDR3 nucleotides read TGTGCCAGCCTGTTTAACACGGGGAGGGACCGAGGAGATCAGCCCCAGCATTTT. Residues: CASLFNTGRDRGDQPQHF. The chain carries TRBV27 and TRBJ1-5; tentatively, D is TRBD1 (5 bases). CDR1 MNHEY and CDR2 SMNVEV come from the germline V gene (reference sequence). V was trimmed by 8 bases and J by 5 bases, leaving 28 bases between them. The CDR3 sequence is 18 residues long.

The chain couples TRBV5-6 to TRBJ1-3; tentative D call: TRBD1 (5 bases). The V end lost 5 bases, the J end lost 0 bases, and 12 bases lay between the germline ends. Germline V CDR1 and CDR2: SGHDT, YYEEEE. The CDR3 is 15 amino acids. As DNA, the CDR3 is TGTGCCAGCAGACCGGCGGGGCTCTCTGGAAACACCATATATTTT. Its protein product is CASRPAGLSGNTIYF.

The chain has TRBV15 and TRBJ2-7; 7 nucleotides align to TRBD1. V lost 0 bases to trimming and J lost 3 bases; unmatched junction nucleotides: 2. This CDR3 has 14 amino acids. Germline-derived CDR1 and CDR2 are LNHNV and YYDKDF (reference sequence). The CDR3 loop is CATSRERTGYEQYF. Written as DNA, the CDR3 is TGTGCCACCAGCAGAGAGCGGACAGGCTACGAGCAGTACTTC.

The rearrangement joins TRBV29-1 to TRBJ2-2; possibly TRBD1 for D (5 bases). V was cut by 3 bases and J by 1 base, with 6 bases left in between. The CDR3 consists of 13 residues. Germline CDR1 reads SQVTM; CDR2 reads ANQGSEA. DNA for the CDR3: TGCAGCGTTGATCAGGGGAACACCGGGGAGCTGTTTTTT. This codes for CSVDQGNTGELFF.

The chain is built from TRBV29-1 and TRBJ2-3; the D gene is possibly TRBD2 (5 bases). Germline CDR1 reads SQVTM; CDR2 reads ANQGSEA. The ends were cut back, 2 bases at V and 3 bases at J, with 9 bases in the middle. This CDR3 is 13 amino acids long. The DNA of the CDR3 is TGCAGCGTTGAATTCCGGGGAACAGATACGCAGTATTTT. It encodes CSVEFRGTDTQYF.

V is TRBV11-2 and J is TRBJ2-2; D possibly corresponds to TRBD1 (5 bases). CDR1 and CDR2 (germline): SGHAT, FQNNGV. V dropped 5 bases and J dropped 1 base, with 5 bases sitting between them. The CDR3 runs to 13 residues. CDR3 sequence reads: CASSRGNTGELFF. The CDR3 coding sequence is TGTGCCAGCAGCAGGGGGAACACCGGGGAGCTGTTTTTT.

This clone is judged medium-sized. This rearrangement joins TRBV6-5 to TRBJ2-1; 10 positions agree with TRBD2. After removal of 6 bases from V and 0 bases from J, the junction contained 2 bases not matched to a gene. CDR3 length: 15 residues. Germline CDR1 MNHEY, CDR2 SVGAGI. The CDR3 loop reads CASRPSGSSYNEQFF. CDR3 in DNA: TGTGCCAGCAGACCTAGCGGGAGCTCCTACAATGAGCAGTTCTTC.

The sample holds one count of this clone. The V gene is TRBV5-4, the J gene TRBJ1-6, with 8 nucleotides matching TRBD1. Germline V gene sequence: CDR1 SGHNT, CDR2 YYREEE (reference sequence). This CDR3 spans 15 amino acids. V dropped 3 bases and J dropped 7; count of bases not matched to a gene: 6. For the CDR3, the DNA is TGTGCCAGCAGCTCAGGACAGGGCCGAAATTCACCCCTCCACTTT. Its translation: CASSSGQGRNSPLHF.

Only one count was recorded for this clone. The chain is built from TRBV7-6 and TRBJ2-1; 8 bases line up with TRBD2. The CDR3 has 18 residues. V lost 0 bases to trimming and J lost 3 bases; unmatched junction nucleotides: 10. The V gene's germline CDR1 is SGHVS and CDR2 FNYEAQ. CDR3 nucleotides: TGTGCCAGCAGCTTAGCGCTGTCGGGGGGGATGAACTACAATGAGCAGTTCTTC. As protein: CASSLALSGGMNYNEQFF.